The rows below give T cell receptor beta chains drawn from one sample of a study of cytomegalovirus exposure and HLA in healthy donors. Here immunoSEQ multiplex PCR was the method, and the copy in TCRdb shows in-frame clones only, minus some. This sample has tens of thousands of clones, with around nine tenths found just once. The sample taken for sequencing was PBMCs. These receptors all come from a man aged 18 to 29 in good health and CMV-seronegative. The CDR3 runs from the conserved cysteine through the conserved F or W. The D gene is left open where the match is weak. Size values are once, few and many counts, or a class for expanded clones, and some rows have none.

j_call: TRBJ2-7
v_call: TRBV27
clone_size: NA
cdr3_length: 12
d_call: NA
cdr3_nt: TGTGCCAGCAGTCCCACTAGGAACGAGCAGTACTTC
cdr3_aa: CASSPTRNEQYF

j_call: TRBJ2-3
v_call: TRBV7-2
clone_size: NA
cdr3_length: 16
d_call: TRBD2
cdr3_nt: TGTGCCAGCAGCACACGCTTAGCGGGGCACACAGATACGCAGTATTTT
cdr3_aa: CASSTRLAGHTDTQYF

j_call: TRBJ2-2
v_call: TRBV6-5
clone_size: few
cdr3_length: 14
d_call: NA
cdr3_nt: TGTGCCAGCAGTTACTCGGCTGACACCGGGGAGCTGTTTTTT
cdr3_aa: CASSYSADTGELFF

j_call: TRBJ2-7
v_call: TRBV27
clone_size: many
cdr3_length: 16
d_call: TRBD2
cdr3_nt: TGTGCCAGCAGCAGCGGAACCGGGACTATTTCCTACGAGCAGTACTTC
cdr3_aa: CASSSGTGTISYEQYF

j_call: TRBJ1-1
v_call: TRBV29-1
clone_size: NA
cdr3_length: 11
d_call: NA
cdr3_nt: TGCAGCGTCGACAAGAGCACTGAAGCTTTCTTT
cdr3_aa: CSVDKSTEAFF

j_call: TRBJ2-7
v_call: TRBV5-1
clone_size: NA
cdr3_length: 13
d_call: TRBD1
cdr3_nt: TGCGCCAGTACAGGGGGAGTTTCCTACGAGCAGTACTTC
cdr3_aa: CASTGGVSYEQYF

j_call: TRBJ2-2
v_call: TRBV9
clone_size: NA
cdr3_length: 14
d_call: NA
cdr3_nt: TGTGCCAGCAGCGTAGAGTCGGACACCGGGGAGCTGTTTTTT
cdr3_aa: CASSVESDTGELFF

j_call: TRBJ2-6
v_call: TRBV10-2
clone_size: NA
cdr3_length: 17
d_call: NA
cdr3_nt: TGCGCCAGCAGTAAACTCGTGGGGGGAGATGGGGCCAACGTCCTGACTTTC
cdr3_aa: CASSKLVGGDGANVLTF

j_call: TRBJ2-3
v_call: TRBV5-1
clone_size: NA
cdr3_length: 16
d_call: TRBD2
cdr3_nt: TGCGCCAGCAGCTTGGGACTAGCGGGGCGCACAGATACGCAGTATTTT
cdr3_aa: CASSLGLAGRTDTQYF

j_call: TRBJ2-1
v_call: TRBV28
clone_size: NA
cdr3_length: 15
d_call: TRBD2
cdr3_nt: TGTGCCAGCAGTTTAGAGGCTAGCGGATACAATGAGCAGTTCTTC
cdr3_aa: CASSLEASGYNEQFF

j_call: TRBJ2-5
v_call: TRBV5-4
clone_size: NA
cdr3_length: 13
d_call: TRBD1
cdr3_nt: TGTGCCAGCAGCGCAGGACAGGAAGAGACCCAGTACTTC
cdr3_aa: CASSAGQEETQYF

j_call: TRBJ2-3
v_call: TRBV27
clone_size: NA
cdr3_length: 17
d_call: NA
cdr3_nt: TGTGCCAGCAGTTTATATGGGGACACCTCTAGCACAGATACGCAGTATTTT
cdr3_aa: CASSLYGDTSSTDTQYF

j_call: TRBJ2-5
v_call: TRBV5-5
clone_size: NA
cdr3_length: 20
d_call: TRBD1
cdr3_nt: TGTGCCAGCAGCCCACCGACAGGGGACAGGGGGGAATGGTACCAAGAGACCCAGTACTTC
cdr3_aa: CASSPPTGDRGEWYQETQYF